This T cell receptor (beta chain) was recovered during a study of shared clonotypes between healthy human individuals. Turning to the study itself: Sampling drew on donors who were a couple of women and a few men aged 18 to 49. Study conclusions and caveats: The represented genetic and exposure-history diversity was limited by the small number of donors.

There were no recent acute infections or vaccinations among the donors, who were healthy HIV-negative adults. Germline CDR1 SGHVS, CDR2 FNYEAQ. The CDR3 covers 13 residues. V lost 2 bases to trimming and J lost 2 bases, with 7 bases between them. Libraries were prepared by immunoSEQ multiplex PCR; TCRdb keeps only in-frame clonotypes and omits some of them. This sample has 2 million to 3 million clones, with approximately 93% found just once. As concerns this clone: Its antigen is as yet unknown.

This clonotype originated in a man aged 18 to 29 in good health. Some clones in this sample may be carry-over from other donors' samples. V gene TRBV7-6 combines with J gene TRBJ2-7; possibly TRBD1 or TRBD2 for D (5 bases each). Specimen: naive CD4+ T cells from PBMCs. Subset meaning: CD45RA+ positively selected. The CDR3 nucleotides read TGTGCCAGCAGCTTATCGGGGCCCTACGAGCAGTACTTC. Translated, it gives CASSLSGPYEQYF.